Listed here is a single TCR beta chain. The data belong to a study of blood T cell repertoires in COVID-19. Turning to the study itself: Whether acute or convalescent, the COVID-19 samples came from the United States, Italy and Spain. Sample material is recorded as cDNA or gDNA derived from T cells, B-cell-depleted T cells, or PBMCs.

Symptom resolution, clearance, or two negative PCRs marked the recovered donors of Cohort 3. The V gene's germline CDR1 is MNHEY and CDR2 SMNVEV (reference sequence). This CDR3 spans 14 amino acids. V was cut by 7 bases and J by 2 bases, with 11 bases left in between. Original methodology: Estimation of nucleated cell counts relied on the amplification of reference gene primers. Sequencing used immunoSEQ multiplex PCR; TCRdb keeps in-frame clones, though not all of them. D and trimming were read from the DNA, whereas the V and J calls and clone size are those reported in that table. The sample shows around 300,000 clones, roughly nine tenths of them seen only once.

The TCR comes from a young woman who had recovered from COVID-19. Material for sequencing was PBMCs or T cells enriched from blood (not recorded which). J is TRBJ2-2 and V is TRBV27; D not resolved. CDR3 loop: CASKLQRNTGELFF. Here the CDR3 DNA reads TGTGCCAGCAAGCTTCAGCGTAACACCGGGGAGCTGTTTTTT.